The rows below give T cell receptor beta chains drawn from one sample of a study of blood T cell repertoires in COVID-19. TCRdb's copy holds only in-frame clones and misses some; the assay was immunoSEQ multiplex PCR. Here the sample spans approximately 350,000 clones, roughly 90% being singletons. The sample consisted of peripheral blood. All receptors derive from a man aged 35 to 55 with acute or convalescent COVID-19. Each CDR3 is given with its conserved first and last residue. The order of the fields is V gene, J gene, D gene, clone size, CDR3 protein, CDR3 DNA. A D gene is named only where the DNA matches it firmly. The size of a clone is reported for some rows only, either as once, few or many, or as a class for expanded clones.

v_gene: TRBV4-1
j_gene: TRBJ2-5
d_gene: -
abundance: -
CDR3aa: CASSLLRVAETQYF
CDR3nt: TGCGCCAGCAGCCTACTCCGGGTTGCGGAGACCCAGTACTTC

v_gene: TRBV2
j_gene: TRBJ1-3
d_gene: -
abundance: few
CDR3aa: CASTRDMAGNTIYF
CDR3nt: TGTGCCAGCACTCGGGACATGGCGGGAAACACCATATATTTT

v_gene: TRBV27
j_gene: TRBJ1-1
d_gene: -
abundance: -
CDR3aa: CASSQQGNTEAFF
CDR3nt: TGTGCCAGCAGTCAACAGGGTAACACTGAAGCTTTCTTT

v_gene: TRBV19
j_gene: TRBJ1-1
d_gene: -
abundance: -
CDR3aa: CASSTQANTEAFF
CDR3nt: TGTGCCAGTAGTACGCAGGCGAACACTGAAGCTTTCTTT

v_gene: TRBV29-1
j_gene: TRBJ2-7
d_gene: -
abundance: -
CDR3aa: CSVETTNPYEQYF
CDR3nt: TGCAGCGTTGAAACAACAAATCCCTACGAGCAGTACTTC

v_gene: TRBV19
j_gene: TRBJ1-3
d_gene: -
abundance: -
CDR3aa: CASSQNLASGNTIYF
CDR3nt: TGTGCCAGTTCCCAAAACTTAGCCTCTGGAAACACCATATATTTT

v_gene: TRBV28
j_gene: TRBJ1-1
d_gene: -
abundance: -
CDR3aa: CASTEGGQLNTEAFF
CDR3nt: TGTGCCAGCACCGAGGGAGGCCAATTGAACACTGAAGCTTTCTTT

v_gene: TRBV15
j_gene: TRBJ1-2
d_gene: -
abundance: -
CDR3aa: CATSIGGSSYGYTF
CDR3nt: TGTGCCACCAGCATCGGGGGGTCCAGCTATGGCTACACCTTC

v_gene: TRBV30
j_gene: TRBJ1-6
d_gene: TRBD1
abundance: once
CDR3aa: CASPGTGNSPLHF
CDR3nt: TGTGCCTCCCCCGGGACAGGGAATTCACCCCTCCACTTT

v_gene: TRBV3-1/TRBV3-2
j_gene: TRBJ2-7
d_gene: TRBD2
abundance: -
CDR3aa: CASSRTSGMREQYF
CDR3nt: TGTGCCAGCAGCCGGACTAGCGGGATGCGAGAGCAGTACTTC

v_gene: TRBV5-5
j_gene: TRBJ1-5
d_gene: TRBD1
abundance: few
CDR3aa: CASSSGDRGRNQPQHF
CDR3nt: TGTGCCAGCAGCTCAGGTGACAGGGGTCGGAATCAGCCCCAGCATTTT

v_gene: TRBV7-9
j_gene: TRBJ2-7
d_gene: TRBD1
abundance: once
CDR3aa: CASNTGDSYEQYF
CDR3nt: TGTGCCAGCAACACAGGGGACTCCTACGAGCAGTACTTC

v_gene: TRBV14
j_gene: TRBJ2-5
d_gene: TRBD2
abundance: -
CDR3aa: CASSQGLAVAETQYF
CDR3nt: TGTGCCAGCAGCCAAGGACTAGCGGTGGCCGAGACCCAGTACTTC

v_gene: TRBV7-2
j_gene: TRBJ2-5
d_gene: -
abundance: -
CDR3aa: CASSYFGLGVLGETQYF
CDR3nt: TGTGCCAGCAGCTACTTCGGACTCGGAGTGTTGGGAGAGACCCAGTACTTC

v_gene: TRBV7-9
j_gene: TRBJ2-3
d_gene: TRBD2
abundance: -
CDR3aa: CASSLLRGRASGTDTQYF
CDR3nt: TGTGCCAGCAGCTTACTCCGCGGGAGGGCCTCTGGTACAGATACGCAGTATTTT

v_gene: TRBV15
j_gene: TRBJ2-2
d_gene: TRBD1
abundance: -
CDR3aa: CATARDRASNTGELFF
CDR3nt: TGTGCCACCGCTCGGGACAGGGCCTCGAACACCGGGGAGCTGTTTTTT

v_gene: TRBV28
j_gene: TRBJ1-2
d_gene: -
abundance: -
CDR3aa: CASSSDLDYGYTF
CDR3nt: TGTGCCAGCAGTTCGGACTTAGACTATGGCTACACCTTC

v_gene: TRBV27
j_gene: TRBJ1-5
d_gene: TRBD1
abundance: -
CDR3aa: CASSLQGPNRPQHF
CDR3nt: TGTGCCAGCAGTCTACAGGGGCCGAATCGGCCCCAGCATTTT

v_gene: TRBV6-6
j_gene: TRBJ1-2
d_gene: TRBD1
abundance: -
CDR3aa: CASSYRGQGANYGYTF
CDR3nt: TGTGCCAGCAGTTATCGAGGACAGGGTGCTAACTATGGCTACACCTTC

v_gene: TRBV28
j_gene: TRBJ1-1
d_gene: TRBD1
abundance: -
CDR3aa: CATLQGPGGTEAFF
CDR3nt: TGTGCCACCTTACAGGGGCCCGGTGGCACTGAAGCTTTCTTT

v_gene: TRBV19
j_gene: TRBJ2-4
d_gene: -
abundance: -
CDR3aa: CASQPLAENIQYF
CDR3nt: TGTGCCAGCCAACCCCTGGCGGAAAACATTCAGTACTTC

v_gene: TRBV10-3
j_gene: TRBJ1-6
d_gene: -
abundance: -
CDR3aa: CAISEGRPGNSPLHF
CDR3nt: TGTGCCATCAGTGAGGGACGACCGGGGAATTCACCCCTCCACTTT

v_gene: TRBV20-1
j_gene: TRBJ2-1
d_gene: -
abundance: -
CDR3aa: CSAYKRDEQFF
CDR3nt: TGCAGTGCGTATAAGAGGGATGAGCAGTTCTTC

v_gene: TRBV9
j_gene: TRBJ2-5
d_gene: -
abundance: -
CDR3aa: CASSVLGVWQETQYF
CDR3nt: TGTGCCAGCAGCGTGCTAGGTGTGTGGCAAGAGACCCAGTACTTC

v_gene: TRBV19
j_gene: TRBJ1-4
d_gene: -
abundance: -
CDR3aa: CASSIQVSTNEKLFF
CDR3nt: TGTGCCAGTAGTATCCAGGTATCAACTAATGAAAAACTGTTTTTT

v_gene: TRBV18
j_gene: TRBJ1-1
d_gene: -
abundance: -
CDR3aa: CASSQKTVNTEAFF
CDR3nt: TGTGCCAGCTCACAGAAGACAGTGAACACTGAAGCTTTCTTT

v_gene: TRBV12-3/TRBV12-4
j_gene: TRBJ2-3
d_gene: -
abundance: once
CDR3aa: CASSLSGGTQYF
CDR3nt: TGTGCCAGCAGTTTAAGTGGAGGAACGCAGTATTTT

v_gene: TRBV4-3
j_gene: TRBJ1-2
d_gene: -
abundance: -
CDR3aa: CASRHDRSRGGYTF
CDR3nt: TGCGCCAGCAGGCACGACAGGTCTCGGGGAGGCTACACCTTC

v_gene: TRBV4-1
j_gene: TRBJ1-1
d_gene: TRBD1
abundance: -
CDR3aa: CASSHSKGAYTEAFF
CDR3nt: TGCGCCAGCAGCCACAGCAAGGGGGCGTACACTGAAGCTTTCTTT